Listed below are T cell receptor beta chains from one sample, sequenced in a study of regulatory T cells. The method was immunoSEQ multiplex PCR; TCRdb's version includes in-frame clones alone and lacks a portion of them. In the table there are some 6,000 clones, around 89% of which are singletons. Input material: CD4+ Tregs sorted from blood. These receptors originate from a person aged 18 to 30 with CD3G deficiency. Both conserved end residues are part of each CDR3. A D gene is named only where the DNA matches it firmly. For some rows the clone size is stated as once, few or many, or as a class when expanded; others skip it.

v_gene: TRBV7-8
d_gene: -
abundance: -
CDR3aa: CASSLGGRAGTDTQYF

v_gene: TRBV28
d_gene: TRBD1
abundance: -
CDR3aa: CASSLAGGAINEKLFF

v_gene: TRBV28
d_gene: TRBD1
abundance: -
CDR3aa: CASSSRQGRENEQFF

v_gene: TRBV11-2
d_gene: TRBD1
abundance: few
CDR3aa: CASSLGQGDGYTF

v_gene: TRBV30
d_gene: TRBD1
abundance: -
CDR3aa: CAWGPPGQGTDTQYF

v_gene: TRBV7-9
d_gene: TRBD2
abundance: -
CDR3aa: CASSSMTSGGEQFF

v_gene: TRBV5-1
d_gene: -
abundance: -
CDR3aa: CASSLDGSYEQYF

v_gene: TRBV6-1
d_gene: TRBD1
abundance: -
CDR3aa: CASSVRRGQGVISGANVLTF

v_gene: TRBV28
d_gene: -
abundance: -
CDR3aa: CASSKRRGGRANVLTF

v_gene: TRBV11-2
d_gene: -
abundance: -
CDR3aa: CASSPRVAHEQYF

v_gene: TRBV6-1
d_gene: -
abundance: -
CDR3aa: CASGSGRHTEAFF

v_gene: TRBV6-1
d_gene: -
abundance: -
CDR3aa: CASSAPRVGSYEQYF

v_gene: TRBV28
d_gene: -
abundance: -
CDR3aa: CASREQGRDYGYTF

v_gene: TRBV28
d_gene: TRBD2
abundance: -
CDR3aa: CASSLGGGRVRNEQYF

v_gene: TRBV7-9
d_gene: -
abundance: -
CDR3aa: CASSLTGYSTDTQYF

v_gene: TRBV7-9
d_gene: TRBD2
abundance: few
CDR3aa: CASSHSGRENEQFF

v_gene: TRBV19
d_gene: -
abundance: -
CDR3aa: CASSIQGSNTEAFF